These T cell receptor beta chains were read from a single sample in a study of T cells in Graves' hyperthyroidism and ophthalmopathy. TCRdb re-derived calls from the multiplex PCR reads in MiXCR, one entry per CDR3 protein. The sample lists some 490,000 distinct CDR3 sequences, about 20% seen once, with around 47% in the top ten. Sequencing was carried out using blood. Receptors were obtained from a woman between 65 and 79 years old with Graves' ophthalmopathy. Each CDR3 is given with its conserved first and last residue. Expanded clones get a size class; other rows say once, few or many, or leave the size out.

TRBV12-3/TRBV12-4	TRBJ1-1	many	CASSPHVLLLNTEAFF
TRBV6-2/TRBV6-3	TRBJ2-7	NA	CASRVMGTSLSYEQYF
TRBV4-3	TRBJ2-2	NA	CASSQDSGVPGELFF
TRBV5-1	TRBJ1-4	few	CASNREGSEKLFF
TRBV7-9	TRBJ2-2	NA	CASSGTSGRDTGELFF
TRBV5-6	TRBJ1-3	NA	CASSSGTGKLYSGNTIYF
TRBV29-1	TRBJ2-1	many	CSVEREVLFF
TRBV6-2/TRBV6-3	TRBJ2-1	NA	CASSYAGMGNEQFF
TRBV11-3	TRBJ2-1	NA	CASSLDRGGISYNEQFF
TRBV12-3/TRBV12-4	TRBJ2-1	many	CASSPKGVRPYNEQFF
TRBV7-2	TRBJ1-2	NA	CASSLVVKNYGYTF
TRBV27	TRBJ1-2	NA	CASSFRRTNYGYTF
TRBV19	TRBJ1-4	NA	CASNPRSTNEKLFF
TRBV20-1	TRBJ1-2	few	CSARVSDRDYGYTF
TRBV10-3	TRBJ2-3	NA	CAISDFAAAPTDTQYF
TRBV19	TRBJ2-2	NA	CASSMSKLNTGELFF
TRBV6-2/TRBV6-3	TRBJ1-5	NA	CASSYSRQGLANQPQHF
TRBV9	TRBJ2-1	many	CASSARQGTKSYNEQFF
TRBV10-3	TRBJ1-2	NA	CAISESEGAGYTF
TRBV27	TRBJ2-5	few	CASSPLVGGETQYF
TRBV20-1	TRBJ1-1	many	CSARVRRTGVAEAFF
TRBV7-9	TRBJ1-2	few	CASSLGTGNSVYGYTF
TRBV5-6	TRBJ2-1	NA	CASSFLTSGRVDEQFF
TRBV5-4	TRBJ1-1	few	CASSEGQLPSTEAFF
TRBV10-2	TRBJ2-1	NA	CASSEIPSGRAYEQFF
TRBV27	TRBJ2-1	NA	CASSLSRTADNEQFF
TRBV7-9	TRBJ1-3	few	CASSSLTGLAGNTIYF
TRBV20-1	TRBJ1-2	many	CSAGQQGDYGYTF
TRBV11-3	TRBJ2-3	NA	CASSRGTSGGTDTQYF
TRBV10-3	TRBJ2-1	few	CAISEYRVNEQFF
TRBV19	TRBJ2-1	many	CASSIPHNEQFF
TRBV7-2	TRBJ1-2	NA	CASSSRGSWGYTF
TRBV7-2	TRBJ2-7	many	CASSSSLEQYF
TRBV7-3	TRBJ2-2	NA	CASSSQGYPGELFF
TRBV15	TRBJ2-1	NA	CATTRLADHNEQFF
TRBV12-3/TRBV12-4	TRBJ1-1	many	CASRPYTEAFF
TRBV20-1	TRBJ2-3	NA	CSAPGGFPTDTQYF
TRBV6-1	TRBJ2-7	many	CASSFTDTATEQYF
TRBV11-3	TRBJ2-2	NA	CASSSVAANTGELFF
TRBV5-1	TRBJ1-3	few	CASSPQAGFTGNTIYF
TRBV12-3/TRBV12-4	TRBJ2-5	NA	CASSFSRQETQYF
TRBV5-1	TRBJ2-5	few	CASSAGTAQETQYF
TRBV7-3	TRBJ2-5	few	CASSSGTGVLETQYF
TRBV24-1	TRBJ2-7	NA	CATRVPFPDGPYEQYF
TRBV20-1	TRBJ2-7	many	CSAESGQIYEQYF
TRBV28	TRBJ2-5	few	CASSPGGGGSGIQETQYF
TRBV2	TRBJ2-7	few	CASSEGDLPTYEQYF
TRBV25-1	TRBJ1-5	few	CASSDMGKNQPQHF
TRBV30	TRBJ2-1	NA	CAWSASGPVNEQFF
TRBV3-1	TRBJ2-7	NA	CASSPSFARRYEQYF
TRBV29-1	TRBJ2-7	once	CSVGDRRFHEQYF
TRBV20-1	TRBJ2-1	NA	CSAKSGTSGNEQFF
TRBV4-1	TRBJ2-1	NA	CASSQGLALGEQFF
TRBV6-1	TRBJ1-1	many	CASSGLGEAFF